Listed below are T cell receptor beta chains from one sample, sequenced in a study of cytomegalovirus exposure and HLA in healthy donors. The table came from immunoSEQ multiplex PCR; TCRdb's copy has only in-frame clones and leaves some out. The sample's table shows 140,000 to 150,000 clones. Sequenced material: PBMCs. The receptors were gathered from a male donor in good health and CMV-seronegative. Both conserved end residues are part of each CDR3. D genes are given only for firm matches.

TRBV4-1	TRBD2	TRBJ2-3	CASSQDETSGRRSSTDTQYF	TGCGCCAGCAGCCAAGATGAGACTAGCGGTCGACGTTCTAGCACAGATACGCAGTATTTT
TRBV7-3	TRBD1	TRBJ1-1	CASSRRPGQGPNTEAFF	TGTGCCAGCAGCCGCCGCCCGGGACAGGGGCCTAACACTGAAGCTTTCTTT
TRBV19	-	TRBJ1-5	CASSIGEGNQPQHF	TGTGCCAGTAGTATTGGAGAGGGCAATCAGCCCCAGCATTTT
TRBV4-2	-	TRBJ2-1	CASNGGGSEQFF	TGTGCCAGCAATGGGGGGGGCTCGGAGCAGTTCTTC
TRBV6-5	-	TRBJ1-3	CASSYSRVISGNTIYF	TGTGCCAGCAGTTACTCGAGGGTTATCTCTGGAAACACCATATATTTT
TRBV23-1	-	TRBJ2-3	CASRPLLLANHINTQYF	TGCGCCAGCAGGCCTCTACTCCTAGCCAACCACATAAATACGCAGTATTTT
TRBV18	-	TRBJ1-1	CASSPPNWNTEAFF	TGTGCCAGCTCACCACCGAACTGGAACACTGAAGCTTTCTTT
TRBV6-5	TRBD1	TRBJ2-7	CASSYSGTGGYEQYF	TGTGCCAGCAGTTACTCCGGGACAGGGGGCTACGAGCAGTACTTC
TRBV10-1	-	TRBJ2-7	CASSEHRARPSIEQYF	TGCGCCAGCAGTGAACACAGGGCCCGACCCAGTATTGAGCAGTACTTC
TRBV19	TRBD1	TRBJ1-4	CASRDRATEKLFF	TGTGCCAGTAGGGACAGGGCAACGGAAAAACTGTTTTTT
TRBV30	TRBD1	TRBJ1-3	CAWSAGGLPNF	TGTGCCTGGAGTGCAGGGGGCCTCCCAAATTTT
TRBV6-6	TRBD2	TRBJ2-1	CASSPGTRDKFF	TGTGCCAGCAGTCCCGGGACTAGGGACAAGTTCTTC
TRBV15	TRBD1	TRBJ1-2	CATSRSQRDRGMEANYGYTF	TGTGCCACCAGCAGATCACAACGGGACAGGGGAATGGAGGCTAACTATGGCTACACCTTC
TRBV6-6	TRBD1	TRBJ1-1	CASSSNPGTGEGEAFF	TGTGCCAGCAGTTCCAACCCCGGGACAGGGGAGGGTGAAGCTTTCTTT
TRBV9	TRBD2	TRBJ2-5	CASSVAIGTNSYQETQYF	TGTGCCAGCAGCGTAGCGATCGGGACTAACTCGTACCAAGAGACCCAGTACTTC
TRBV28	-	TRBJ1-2	CASASTVNYGYTF	TGTGCCAGCGCGTCTACAGTGAACTATGGCTACACCTTC
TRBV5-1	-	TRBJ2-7	CASSLSVSGLSYEQYF	TGCGCCAGCAGCTTGAGTGTTTCGGGTCTCTCCTACGAGCAGTACTTC
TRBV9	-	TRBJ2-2	CASSVGTSTGELFF	TGTGCCAGCAGCGTAGGGACAAGCACCGGGGAGCTGTTTTTT
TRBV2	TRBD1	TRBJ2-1	CASSTPRDSEQFF	TGTGCCAGCAGTACGCCCCGGGACAGTGAGCAGTTCTTC
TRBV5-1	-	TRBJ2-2	CASSQNTGELFF	TGCGCCAGCAGCCAGAACACCGGGGAGCTGTTTTTT
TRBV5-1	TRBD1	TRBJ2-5	CASRPGQGGTQYF	TGCGCCAGCAGACCCGGACAGGGAGGGACCCAGTACTTC
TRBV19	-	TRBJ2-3	CASSFVLGLQNTDTQYF	TGTGCCAGTAGTTTCGTACTGGGACTCCAGAACACAGATACGCAGTATTTT
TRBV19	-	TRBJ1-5	CASSIPTGPNRQPQHF	TGTGCCAGTAGTATCCCCACAGGCCCGAATCGGCAGCCCCAGCATTTT
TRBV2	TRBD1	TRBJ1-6	CATVGDRSPLHF	TGTGCCACCGTCGGGGACAGATCACCCCTCCACTTT
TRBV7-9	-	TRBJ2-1	CASSRTAGTLEHNEQFF	TGTGCCAGCAGCAGGACAGCGGGGACATTAGAGCACAATGAGCAGTTCTTC
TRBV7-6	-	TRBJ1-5	CASSLDGREGYSNQPQHF	TGTGCCAGCAGCTTAGACGGCAGGGAAGGCTATAGCAATCAGCCCCAGCATTTT
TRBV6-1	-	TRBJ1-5	CASSEMEVALSNQPQHF	TGTGCCAGCAGTGAAATGGAGGTGGCCCTCAGCAATCAGCCCCAGCATTTT
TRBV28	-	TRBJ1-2	CASSSSLANYGYTF	TGTGCCAGCAGTTCGTCGCTAGCTAACTATGGCTACACCTTC
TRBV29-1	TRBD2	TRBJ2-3	CSVPWATSASTDTQYF	TGCAGCGTCCCCTGGGCCACTAGCGCTAGCACAGATACGCAGTATTTT
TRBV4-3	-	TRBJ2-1	CASSQVTSRQEGEQFF	TGCGCCAGCAGCCAAGTGACGTCCCGGCAGGAGGGTGAGCAGTTCTTC
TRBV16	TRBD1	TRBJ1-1	CASSPTGTGGTEAFF	TGTGCCAGCAGCCCCACCGGGACAGGGGGCACTGAAGCTTTCTTT
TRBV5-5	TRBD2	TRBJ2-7	CASSPSESGAIYEQYF	TGTGCCAGCAGCCCTAGTGAGAGCGGGGCGATCTACGAGCAGTACTTC
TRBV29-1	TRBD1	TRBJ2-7	CSVGPVGQDYEQYF	TGCAGCGTGGGTCCGGTGGGACAGGACTACGAGCAGTACTTC
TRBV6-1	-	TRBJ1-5	CASSERGNSNQPQHF	TGTGCCAGCAGTGAACGGGGAAATAGCAATCAGCCCCAGCATTTT
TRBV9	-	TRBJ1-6	CASSVAQEGTPLHF	TGTGCCAGCAGCGTAGCACAGGAGGGTACACCCCTCCACTTT
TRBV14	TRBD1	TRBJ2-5	CASSQDDRGETQYF	TGTGCCAGCAGCCAGGATGACAGGGGGGAGACCCAGTACTTC
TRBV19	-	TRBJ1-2	CASSIIGEGLRVGYTF	TGTGCCAGTAGTATAATCGGTGAAGGTCTGAGGGTTGGCTACACCTTC
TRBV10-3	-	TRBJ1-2	CAINTNGGAAFYGYTF	TGTGCCATCAACACTAACGGGGGGGCTGCTTTCTATGGCTACACCTTC
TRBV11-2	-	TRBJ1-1	CASSLDRNTEAFF	TGTGCCAGCAGCTTGGACAGAAACACTGAAGCTTTCTTT
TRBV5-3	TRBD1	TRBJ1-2	CARSLAALQGVYGYTF	TGTGCCAGAAGCTTGGCGGCGTTACAGGGGGTTTATGGCTACACCTTC
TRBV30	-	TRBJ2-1	CASGQSNEQFF	TGTGCCTCAGGACAGTCCAATGAGCAGTTCTTC
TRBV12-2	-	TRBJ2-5	CASRLATIAGEDETQYF	TGTGCAAGTCGCTTAGCGACGATAGCGGGAGAGGATGAGACCCAGTACTTC